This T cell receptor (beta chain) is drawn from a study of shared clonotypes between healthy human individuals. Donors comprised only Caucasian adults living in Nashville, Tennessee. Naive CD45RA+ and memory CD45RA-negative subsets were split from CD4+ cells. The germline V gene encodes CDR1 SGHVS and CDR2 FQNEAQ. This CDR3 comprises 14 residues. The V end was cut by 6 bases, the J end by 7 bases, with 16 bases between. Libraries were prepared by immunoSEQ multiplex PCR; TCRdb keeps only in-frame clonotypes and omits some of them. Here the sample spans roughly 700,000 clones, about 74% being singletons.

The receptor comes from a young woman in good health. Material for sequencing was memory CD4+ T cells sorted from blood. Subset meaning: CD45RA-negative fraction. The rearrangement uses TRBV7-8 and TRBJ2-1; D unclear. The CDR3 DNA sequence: TGTGCCAGCAGTTCGAAAGGACGCCTTAATGAGCAGTTCTTC. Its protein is CASSSKGRLNEQFF.